This T cell receptor beta chain was captured in a study of PD-L1 blockade in urothelial cancer. Overall study: Patients initiated atezolizumab in about 2014 at 1,200 mg intravenously every 3 weeks. Bladder-origin urothelial cancer in males covered most of the roughly 29 patients. Blood was subjected to analysis at 3 weeks (second dose) and 6 weeks following treatment start.

Time point: pretreatment peripheral blood. A remark on this clone: Its target is not known.

CDR1 and CDR2 from the germline V gene are PRHDT and FYEKMQ (reference sequence). Trimming stripped 1 base from V and 6 bases from J, with 10 bases between. The CDR3 is 13 amino acids. Study findings and constraints: Patients who had durable benefit saw their tumor-associated blood clones expand more at 3 weeks.

The data were produced by immunoSEQ multiplex PCR, yet TCRdb's version contains in-frame clones alone and is incomplete. In the table there are approximately 79,000 clones, around four fifths of which are singletons. The V and J genes are TRBV13 and TRBJ2-7, with D tentatively TRBD2 (6 bases). The sequencing used PBMCs, collected around atezolizumab (anti-PD-L1) treatment. The sequence derives from a man in his forties with urothelial cancer. DNA of the CDR3: TGTGCCAGCAGCTTAGCGGAGGGCCGCGAGCAGTACTTC. It encodes CASSLAEGREQYF. The full variable domain, its missing parts supplied by reference TRBV13 and TRBJ2-7, is AAGVIQSPRHLIKEKRETATLKCYPIPRHDTVYWYQQGPGQDPQFLISFYEKMQSDKGSIPDRFSAQQFSDYHSELNMSSLELGDSALYFCASSLAEGREQYFGPGTRLTVT.